Listed here are 10 T cell receptor beta chains from one sample, sequenced in a study of cytomegalovirus exposure and HLA in healthy donors listed by TCRdb under 2017. Library method: the immunoSEQ multiplex PCR assay. The multiplex PCR relied on a mix of 60 forward primers for TCR Vbeta segments and 13 reverse primers for TCR Jbeta segments. TCRdb stores this immuneACCESS table with in-frame sequences only. Part of the clones is absent; in the studies checked, under half of the shortfall reflects unresolved V genes, and no reason is known for the rest. For this sample there are 200,000 to 250,000 clones; about 78% appear just once. About 3.8% of the sample belongs to the ten largest clones. The sample comprised PBMCs. These receptors came from a male donor in good health and CMV-seronegative.

V and J are TRBV28 and TRBJ1-5, with a tentative D call TRBD1 (6 bases). The CDR3 has 15 residues. Deletions cut 5 bases from V and 4 bases from J, with 15 bases between. The V gene's germline CDR1 is MDHEN and CDR2 SYDVKM. The CDR3, as DNA: TGTGCCAGCAGTCCCGGGGGGGCTGGTAATCAGCCCCAGCATTTT. It yields the protein CASSPGGAGNQPQHF.

The chain carries TRBV5-6 and TRBJ2-7; 9 positions agree with TRBD2. The CDR3 covers 16 residues. Unmatched junction bases numbered 11, after V lost 4 bases and J lost 3 bases. Germline CDR1 reads SGHDT; CDR2 reads YYEEEE. CDR3 nucleotide sequence: TGTGCCAGCAGCGATGTTCGGACTAGCGCTGGCTACGAGCAGTACTTC. Amino acid sequence: CASSDVRTSAGYEQYF.

This clone has just a few counts. This chain links TRBV4-1 with TRBJ2-7, with 14 bases fitting TRBD2. The CDR3 is 18 residues long. CDR1 is MGHRA, CDR2 YSYEKL, per germline. V shed 4 bases and J 7 bases; nucleotides not matched to a gene: 15. CDR3 protein: CASSLLPGLAGGGSEQYF. In DNA form, the CDR3 reads TGCGCCAGCAGCCTCCTCCCCGGACTAGCGGGAGGAGGAAGTGAGCAGTACTTC.

V and J are TRBV25-1 and TRBJ1-2; perhaps TRBD1 as D (5 bases). The V end was cut by 8 bases, the J end by 4 bases, with 14 bases between. Germline-derived CDR1 and CDR2 are MGHDK and SYGVNS. CDR3 length equals 13 residues. CDR3 coding DNA: TGTGCCAGCGCCCAACAGGACCGCTATGGCTACACCTTC. Protein product: CASAQQDRYGYTF.

The V gene is TRBV19, the J gene TRBJ2-1; perhaps TRBD1 as D (7 bases). This CDR3 is built from 14 residues. The germline gives CDR1 LNHDA, CDR2 SQIVND (reference sequence). V lost 6 bases and J lost 8, with 17 bases in between. The CDR3 DNA sequence: TGTGCCAGTAGAAGAGTTGGAGGGGGCGATGAGCAGTTCTTC. Translated, it gives CASRRVGGGDEQFF.

The CDR3 bases are TGCGCCAGCAGCCAATACCCCCCCTCGGGGGTAAAGAGCGAGCAGTACTTC. This sequence encodes CASSQYPPSGVKSEQYF. The chain joins TRBV4-1 to TRBJ2-7, with a possible D match to TRBD2 (6 bases). The V gene lost 2 bases and the J gene lost 6 bases, with 23 bases spanning the gap. In germline, CDR1 is MGHRA, CDR2 YSYEKL. This CDR3 comprises 17 residues.

V and J are TRBV2 and TRBJ2-4, with D possibly matching TRBD1 (6 bases). This CDR3 has 15 amino acids. CDR1 is SNHLY and CDR2 is FYNNEI in the germline V gene. The V end was cut by 5 bases, the J end by 0 bases, with 11 bases between. CDR3 in amino acids: CASSPGVLAKNIQYF. The CDR3, as DNA: TGTGCCAGCAGTCCAGGGGTACTAGCCAAAAACATTCAGTACTTC. Filled out from reference TRBV2 and TRBJ2-4, the complete variable domain reads EPEVTQTPSHQVTQMGQEVILRCVPISNHLYFYWYRQILGQKVEFLVSFYNNEISEKSEIFDDQFSVERPDGSNFTLKIRSTKLEDSAMYFCASSPGVLAKNIQYFGAGTRLSVL.

This clone appeared a few times. For the CDR3, the DNA is TGTGCCAGCTCACCCCAGGGACACTACGAGCAGTACTTC. It encodes CASSPQGHYEQYF. The chain combines TRBV18 with TRBJ2-7; TRBD1 might be the D (6 bases). Trimming pared 3 bases from V and 3 bases from J, leaving 9 bases between. From germline, CDR1 is KGHSH and CDR2 LQKENI. The CDR3 covers 13 residues.

The table lists this clone with a few counts. The chain joins TRBV5-1 to TRBJ2-5, with D uncertain. The J call may be mistaken, given a closer DNA end match to TRBJ2-7. The CDR3 runs 14 residues. Looked up from germline, CDR1 is SGHRS and CDR2 is YFSETQ. CDR3 bases: TGCGCCAGCAGCTTGAACGGAGAACCCTACGAGCAGTACTTC. Translation: CASSLNGEPYEQYF.

V and J are TRBV29-1 and TRBJ1-2; D uncertain. Germline V lookup: CDR1 SQVTM, CDR2 ANQGSEA. This CDR3 has 13 amino acids. V dropped 7 bases and J dropped 1 base, with 13 bases sitting between them. The CDR3 DNA sequence: TGCAGCGCCGACGTCCCGGGTAACTATGGCTACACCTTC. Translation: CSADVPGNYGYTF.